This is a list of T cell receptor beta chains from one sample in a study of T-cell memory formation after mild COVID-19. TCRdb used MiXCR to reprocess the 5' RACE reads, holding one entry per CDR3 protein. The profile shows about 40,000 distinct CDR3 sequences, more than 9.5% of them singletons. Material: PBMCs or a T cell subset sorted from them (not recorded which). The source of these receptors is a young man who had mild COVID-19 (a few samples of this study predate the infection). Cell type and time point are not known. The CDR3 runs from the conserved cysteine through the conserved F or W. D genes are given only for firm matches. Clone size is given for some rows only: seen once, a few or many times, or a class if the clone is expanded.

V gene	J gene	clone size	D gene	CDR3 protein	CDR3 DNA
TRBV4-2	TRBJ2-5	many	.	CASSQDPGGWVGETQYF	TGTGCCAGCAGCCAAGATCCCGGGGGTTGGGTTGGAGAGACCCAGTACTTC
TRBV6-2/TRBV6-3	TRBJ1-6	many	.	CAGHGTADNSPLHF	TGTGCCGGCCACGGGACGGCTGATAATTCACCCCTCCACTTT
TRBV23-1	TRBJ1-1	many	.	CASSQSVDAEGTEAFF	TGCGCCAGCAGTCAATCGGTAGACGCTGAGGGCACTGAAGCTTTCTTT
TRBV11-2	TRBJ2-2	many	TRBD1	CASSLDRGSTGELFF	TGTGCCAGCAGTTTGGACAGGGGGAGCACCGGGGAGCTGTTTTTT
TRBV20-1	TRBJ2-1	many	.	CSAGAGAPYNEQFF	TGCAGTGCTGGGGCGGGTGCCCCCTACAATGAGCAGTTCTTC
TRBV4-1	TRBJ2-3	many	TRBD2	CASSQAHGLAGGPSTDTQYF	TGCGCCAGCAGCCAAGCGCATGGACTAGCGGGGGGACCTAGCACAGATACGCAGTATTTT
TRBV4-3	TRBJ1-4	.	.	CASSQETGRKLFF	TGCGCCAGCAGCCAAGAGACCGGGAGAAAACTGTTTTTT
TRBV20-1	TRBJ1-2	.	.	CSASKGGYGYTF	TGCAGTGCTTCAAAGGGCGGCTATGGCTACACCTTC
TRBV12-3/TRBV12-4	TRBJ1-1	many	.	CASTGPGGLAFF	TGTGCCAGCACTGGCCCCGGGGGGTTGGCTTTCTTT
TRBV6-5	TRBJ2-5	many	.	CASSPGGGVSRAETQYF	TGTGCCAGTTCCCCCGGCGGGGGCGTATCCCGGGCAGAGACCCAGTACTTC
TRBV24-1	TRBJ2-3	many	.	CATSETHNTQYF	TGTGCCACCAGTGAAACCCACAATACGCAGTATTTT
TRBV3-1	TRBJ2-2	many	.	CASSQKRVFGAVGELFF	TGTGCCAGCAGCCAAAAGAGGGTATTCGGGGCGGTCGGGGAGCTGTTTTTT
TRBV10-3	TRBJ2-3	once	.	CATLGKPTDTQYF	TGTGCCACCCTGGGCAAGCCTACAGATACGCAGTATTTT
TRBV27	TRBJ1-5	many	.	CASSLPGQPQHF	TGTGCCAGCAGTTTACCCGGGCAGCCCCAGCATTTT
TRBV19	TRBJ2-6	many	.	CASSNTANSGANVLTF	TGTGCCAGTAGTAACACAGCGAACTCTGGGGCCAACGTCCTGACTTTC
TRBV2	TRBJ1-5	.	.	CASTGSISNQTQHF	TGTGCCAGCACGGGAAGCATTAGCAATCAGACCCAGCATTTT
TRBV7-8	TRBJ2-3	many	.	CASSLAGGGASDTQYF	TGTGCCAGCAGCTTAGCGGGTGGGGGGGCTTCAGATACGCAGTATTTT
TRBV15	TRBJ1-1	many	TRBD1	CATSPLTGVNTEAFF	TGTGCCACCAGCCCCCTGACAGGGGTCAACACTGAAGCTTTCTTT
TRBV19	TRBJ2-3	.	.	CASSEDGGPQDTQYF	TGTGCCAGTAGCGAAGACGGGGGTCCGCAAGATACGCAGTATTTT
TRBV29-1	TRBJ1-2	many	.	CSVETTNYGYTF	TGCAGCGTTGAAACAACTAACTATGGCTACACCTTC
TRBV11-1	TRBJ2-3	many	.	CASSRAGGVEETQYF	TGTGCCAGCAGCAGAGCGGGCGGGGTGGAGGAAACGCAGTATTTT
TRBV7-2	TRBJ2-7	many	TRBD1	CASSPGTGVWYEQYF	TGTGCCAGCAGCCCAGGGACAGGGGTTTGGTACGAGCAGTACTTC
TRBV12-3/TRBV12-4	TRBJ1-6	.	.	CASSLSLGFSYNSPLHF	TGTGCCAGCAGTCTATCCCTGGGATTCTCCTATAATTCACCCCTCCACTTT
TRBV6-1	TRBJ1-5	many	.	CASSGGRSLGRPQHF	TGTGCCAGCAGTGGCGGCCGCTCGCTTGGGCGGCCCCAGCATTTT
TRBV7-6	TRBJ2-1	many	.	CASSVSTGRNEQFF	TGTGCCAGCAGCGTAAGCACAGGGCGCAATGAGCAGTTCTTC
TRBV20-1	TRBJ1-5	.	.	CSARYRVDQPQHF	TGCAGTGCTAGGTACCGTGTGGATCAGCCCCAGCATTTT
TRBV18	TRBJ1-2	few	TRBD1	CASSQGQGAYYGYTF	TGTGCCAGCTCCCAAGGACAGGGGGCGTACTATGGCTACACCTTC
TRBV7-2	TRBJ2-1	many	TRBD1	CASSLGTGHNEQFF	TGTGCCAGCAGCTTGGGGACAGGGCACAATGAGCAGTTCTTC
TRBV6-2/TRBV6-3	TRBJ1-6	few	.	CASSIQGTYNSPLHF	TGTGCCAGCAGTATCCAGGGGACGTATAATTCACCCCTCCACTTT
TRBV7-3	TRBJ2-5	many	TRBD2	CASSLSGAGGGETQYF	TGTGCCAGCAGCTTAAGTGGTGCGGGGGGCGGGGAGACCCAGTACTTC
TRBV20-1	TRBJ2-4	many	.	CSARPRGNIQYF	TGCAGTGCCAGGCCAAGGGGAAACATTCAGTACTTC
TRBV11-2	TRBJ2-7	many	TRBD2	CASGLAGGRSDYYEQYF	TGTGCCAGCGGACTAGCGGGGGGCCGAAGTGATTACTACGAGCAGTACTTC
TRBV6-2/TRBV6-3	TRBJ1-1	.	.	CASSDLGTTATTEAFF	TGTGCCAGCAGTGACCTTGGTACGACCGCTACCACTGAAGCTTTCTTT
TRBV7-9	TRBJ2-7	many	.	CASSLHSAPSYEQYF	TGTGCCAGCAGCCTTCATTCCGCACCGAGCTACGAGCAGTACTTC
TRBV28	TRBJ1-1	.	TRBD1	CASRGSGQGKTEAFF	TGTGCCAGCAGGGGAAGCGGACAGGGCAAGACTGAAGCTTTCTTT
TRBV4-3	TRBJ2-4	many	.	CASSPEWGFIQYF	TGCGCCAGCAGCCCCGAATGGGGGTTCATTCAGTACTTC
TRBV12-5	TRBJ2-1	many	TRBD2	CASGRGSMNEQFF	TGTGCTAGTGGGCGGGGGTCTATGAATGAGCAGTTCTTC
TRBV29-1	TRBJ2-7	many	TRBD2	CSVSGDSYEQYF	TGCAGCGTTAGCGGGGACTCCTACGAGCAGTACTTC
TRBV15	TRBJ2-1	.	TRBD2	CATRNAGGEQFF	TGTGCCACCAGGAACGCGGGGGGTGAGCAGTTCTTC
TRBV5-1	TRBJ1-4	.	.	CASSLQGENEKLFF	TGCGCCAGCAGCTTGCAGGGAGAGAATGAAAAACTGTTTTTT
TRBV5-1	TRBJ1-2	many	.	CASSRDRPAPGYTF	TGCGCCAGCAGCCGGGACCGACCAGCTCCTGGCTACACCTTC
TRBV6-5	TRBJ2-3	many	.	CASSYSPRGSTDTQYF	TGTGCCAGCAGTTACTCCCCTCGGGGCAGTACAGATACGCAGTATTTT
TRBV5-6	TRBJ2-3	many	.	CASRSDRTTQYF	TGTGCCAGCAGATCTGACAGAACTACGCAGTATTTT
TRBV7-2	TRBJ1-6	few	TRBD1	CASRGQDVSYNSPLHF	TGTGCCAGCAGGGGACAGGATGTCTCCTATAATTCACCCCTCCACTTT
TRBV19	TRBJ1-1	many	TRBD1	CASRTGGTEAFF	TGTGCCAGTAGGACAGGGGGTACTGAAGCTTTCTTT
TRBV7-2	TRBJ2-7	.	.	CASSLDSGFSYEQYF	TGTGCCAGCAGCTTAGATTCAGGCTTCTCCTACGAGCAGTACTTC
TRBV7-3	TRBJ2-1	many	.	CASSPLGGSNNEQFF	TGTGCCAGCAGCCCCCTCGGAGGGTCTAACAATGAGCAGTTCTTC
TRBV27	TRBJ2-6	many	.	CASSFSSGANVLTF	TGTGCCAGCAGTTTTAGCTCTGGGGCCAACGTCCTGACTTTC
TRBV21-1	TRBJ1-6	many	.	CASSKVGSYNSPLHF	TGTGCCAGCAGCAAAGTTGGATCCTATAATTCACCCCTCCACTTT
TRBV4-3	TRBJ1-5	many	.	CASSQDRGNQPQHF	TGCGCCAGCAGCCAAGACAGGGGCAATCAGCCCCAGCATTTT
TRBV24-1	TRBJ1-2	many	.	CATSDGLKGTF	TGTGCCACCAGTGATGGACTGAAAGGCACCTTC
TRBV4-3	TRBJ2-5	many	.	CASSRQYQETQYF	TGCGCCAGCAGCCGACAATACCAAGAGACCCAGTACTTC
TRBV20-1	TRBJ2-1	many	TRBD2	CSARDPSGAYNEQFF	TGCAGTGCTAGAGATCCCAGCGGGGCGTACAATGAGCAGTTCTTC
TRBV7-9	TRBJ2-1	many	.	CAGSVGFLVEQFF	TGTGCCGGCAGTGTGGGGTTTTTGGTCGAGCAGTTCTTC